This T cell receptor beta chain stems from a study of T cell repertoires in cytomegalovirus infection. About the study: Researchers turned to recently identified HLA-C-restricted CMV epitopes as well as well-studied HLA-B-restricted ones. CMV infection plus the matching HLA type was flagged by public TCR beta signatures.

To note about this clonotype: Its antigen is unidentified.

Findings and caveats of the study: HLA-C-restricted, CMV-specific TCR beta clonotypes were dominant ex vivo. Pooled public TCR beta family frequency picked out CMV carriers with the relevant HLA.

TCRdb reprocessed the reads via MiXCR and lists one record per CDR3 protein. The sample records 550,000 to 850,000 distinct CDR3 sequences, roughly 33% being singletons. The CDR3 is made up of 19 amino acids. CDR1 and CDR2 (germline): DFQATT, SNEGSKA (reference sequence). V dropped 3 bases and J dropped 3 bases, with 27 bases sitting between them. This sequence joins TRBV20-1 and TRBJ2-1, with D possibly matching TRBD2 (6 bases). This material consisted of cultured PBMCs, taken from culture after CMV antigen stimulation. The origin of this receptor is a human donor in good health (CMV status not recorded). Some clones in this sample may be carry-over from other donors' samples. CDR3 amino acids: CSASVPGGRDQMIYNEQFF. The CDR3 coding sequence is TGCAGTGCTAGTGTCCCGGGTGGGCGGGACCAAATGATCTACAATGAGCAGTTCTTC.